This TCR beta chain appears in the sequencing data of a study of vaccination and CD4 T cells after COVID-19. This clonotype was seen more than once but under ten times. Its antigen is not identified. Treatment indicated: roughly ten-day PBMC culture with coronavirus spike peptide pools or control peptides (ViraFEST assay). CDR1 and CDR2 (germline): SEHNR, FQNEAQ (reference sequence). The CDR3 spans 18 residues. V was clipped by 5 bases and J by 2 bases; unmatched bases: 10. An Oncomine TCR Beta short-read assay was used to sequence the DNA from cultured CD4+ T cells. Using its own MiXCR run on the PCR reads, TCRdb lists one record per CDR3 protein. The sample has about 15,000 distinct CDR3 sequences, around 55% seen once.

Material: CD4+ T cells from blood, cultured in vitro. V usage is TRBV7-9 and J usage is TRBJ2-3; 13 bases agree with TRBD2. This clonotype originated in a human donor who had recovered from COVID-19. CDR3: CASSHGLAGESATDTQYF. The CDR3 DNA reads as TGTGCCAGCAGCCACGGACTAGCGGGAGAGAGTGCCACAGATACGCAGTATTTT.